These T cell receptor beta chains were read from a single sample in a study of T cell responses to AZD1222 COVID-19 vaccine. Sequenced by immunoSEQ multiplex PCR; TCRdb stores in-frame clones only, minus some. This table holds some 180,000 clones, approximately 93% found once. Sequencing was performed on peripheral blood, taken 28 days after the second AZD1222 dose. These receptors all stem from an adult who received the AZD1222 COVID-19 vaccine. Both conserved end residues are part of each CDR3. The D gene is left open where the match is weak. Clone size is given for some rows only: seen once, a few or many times, or a class if the clone is expanded.

>-|TRBD1|TRBJ1-5|TRBV9
CASSLGQGGQPQHF
TGTGCCAGCAGCTTGGGACAGGGTGGACAGCCCCAGCATTTT
>-|-|TRBJ2-7|TRBV29-1
CSVVQSLAEQYF
TGCAGCGTTGTACAGTCCCTCGCCGAGCAGTACTTC
>-|-|TRBJ2-7|TRBV5-5
CASSLGAGVDEQYF
TGTGCCAGCAGCTTGGGGGCAGGGGTCGACGAGCAGTACTTC
>-|-|TRBJ2-7|TRBV12-3/TRBV12-4
CASSPLAEYEQYF
TGTGCCAGCAGCCCCCTGGCGGAGTACGAGCAGTACTTC
>-|-|TRBJ1-1|TRBV7-6
CASSLVQGSEAFF
TGTGCCAGCAGCTTAGTACAGGGCTCTGAAGCTTTCTTT
>-|-|TRBJ1-6|TRBV27
CASSLSGPYSPLHF
TGTGCCAGCAGTTTATCGGGTCCTTATTCACCCCTCCACTTT
>-|-|TRBJ1-2|TRBV6-1
CASSEVGAYGYTF
TGTGCCAGCAGTGAAGTAGGGGCCTATGGCTACACCTTC
>-|TRBD1|TRBJ2-5|TRBV5-1
CASSSGPSGTGTQETQYF
TGCGCCAGCAGCTCTGGCCCCTCCGGGACAGGAACACAAGAGACCCAGTACTTC
>-|TRBD1|TRBJ2-5|TRBV7-6
CASSSPRDRGLEETQYF
TGTGCCAGCAGTTCCCCACGGGACAGGGGCCTCGAAGAGACCCAGTACTTC
>-|-|TRBJ2-6|TRBV6-1
CASSEEYRAPGANVLTF
TGTGCCAGCAGTGAAGAGTACAGGGCCCCTGGGGCCAACGTCCTGACTTTC
>-|-|TRBJ2-3|TRBV6-5
CASSYSWGRLSDTQYF
TGTGCCAGCAGTTACTCGTGGGGGCGTCTTAGTGATACGCAGTATTTT
>-|TRBD2|TRBJ2-1|TRBV5-1
CASSFGLAGATNEQFF
TGCGCCAGCAGCTTCGGACTAGCGGGAGCGACGAATGAGCAGTTCTTC
>-|TRBD1|TRBJ2-7|TRBV12-5
CASGFWDRGYEQYF
TGTGCTAGTGGTTTTTGGGACAGGGGCTACGAGCAGTACTTC
>-|-|TRBJ1-3|TRBV15
CATSREAGSGNTIYF
TGTGCCACCAGCAGAGAGGCAGGCTCTGGAAACACCATATATTTT
>-|TRBD1|TRBJ2-1|TRBV19
CASSIGGQGQFF
TGTGCCAGTAGTATAGGGGGACAGGGGCAGTTCTTC
>-|TRBD2|TRBJ2-7|TRBV4-1
CASSQISGSYEQYF
TGCGCCAGCAGCCAAATTAGCGGGAGCTACGAGCAGTACTTC
>-|-|TRBJ1-1|TRBV7-9
CASSLARGLTEAFF
TGTGCCAGCAGCCTCGCCAGGGGCCTCACTGAAGCTTTCTTT
>-|-|TRBJ2-1|TRBV19
CASYGERRGEQFF
TGTGCCAGTTATGGTGAGCGGCGCGGTGAGCAGTTCTTC
>-|-|TRBJ2-2|TRBV4-3
CASSQGQNTGELFF
TGCGCCAGCAGCCAAGGACAGAACACCGGGGAGCTGTTTTTT
>-|TRBD2|TRBJ2-7|TRBV3-1/TRBV3-2
CASSQVPSGPYEQYF
TGTGCCAGCAGCCAAGTCCCTAGCGGGCCATACGAGCAGTACTTC
>-|-|TRBJ2-3|TRBV7-2
CASSAEHPSTDTQYF
TGTGCCAGCAGCGCCGAACACCCTAGCACAGATACGCAGTATTTT
>few|-|TRBJ1-1|TRBV7-2
CASSLEGITSTEAFF
TGTGCCAGCAGCTTAGAGGGGATAACGAGCACTGAAGCTTTCTTT
>-|-|TRBJ2-5|TRBV3-1/TRBV3-2
CASSQGPQGGQETQYF
TGTGCCAGCAGCCAAGGCCCCCAGGGGGGCCAAGAGACCCAGTACTTC
>-|-|TRBJ1-3|TRBV30
CAWTRTGSGNTIYF
TGTGCCTGGACCCGAACAGGCTCTGGAAACACCATATATTTT